The 9 T cell receptor beta chains below were found in one sample sequenced in a study of T cell responses to AZD1222 COVID-19 vaccine. The assay was immunoSEQ multiplex PCR, and TCRdb's table has in-frame clones only and misses some. The table lists about 82,000 clones, over 90% of them singletons. Sequenced here: peripheral blood, sampled on day 0 of AZD1222 vaccination. The receptors come from an adult in good health.

This clone was recorded only once. The rearrangement uses TRBV28 and TRBJ1-1, with 8 nucleotides matching TRBD1. The CDR3 is 11 residues long. CDR1 is MDHEN, CDR2 SYDVKM, per germline. V lost 6 bases to trimming and J lost 9 bases; unmatched junction nucleotides: 3. The CDR3 DNA is TGTGCCAGCAGGACAGGGGAAAAAGCTTTCTTT. Its translation: CASRTGEKAFF.

V usage is TRBV5-1 and J usage is TRBJ2-5; D gene uncertain. The germline V gene has CDR1 SGHRS and CDR2 YFSETQ. This CDR3 has 14 amino acids. V was pared by 0 bases and J by 4 bases, with 10 bases between. CDR3 residues: CASSLAGSTETQYF. For the CDR3, the DNA is TGCGCCAGCAGCTTGGCCGGTAGCACAGAGACCCAGTACTTC.

The chain combines TRBV5-4 with TRBJ1-3; maybe TRBD1 (6 bases). V lost 0 bases, J lost 2 bases, and 12 bases lay in between. Germline-derived CDR1 and CDR2 are SGHNT and YYREEE (reference sequence). The length of the CDR3 is 16 residues. The CDR3 nucleotides are TGTGCCAGCAGCTTGGTAGGGGGAGCTACTGGAAACACCATATATTTT. This sequence encodes CASSLVGGATGNTIYF.

The gene calls are TRBV2 and TRBJ1-5, with D perhaps TRBD1 (5 bases). Trimming took 4 bases from V and 4 from J, leaving 8 bases between them. The CDR3 has 13 residues. CDR1 and CDR2 (germline): SNHLY, FYNNEI. The CDR3 reads CASSVEGNQPQHF. The CDR3 nucleotides are TGTGCCAGCAGTGTCGAGGGGAATCAGCCCCAGCATTTT.

This clone qualifies as large. This sequence joins TRBV14 and TRBJ2-1; 8 nucleotides align to TRBD1. Germline assignment: CDR1 SGHDN and CDR2 FVKESK. This CDR3 comprises 16 residues. J gave up 5 bases and V 0 bases, and 6 bases lay outside the gene matches. The CDR3: CASSQEPGQGDNEQFF. In DNA, the CDR3 is TGTGCCAGCAGCCAAGAACCCGGACAGGGAGACAATGAGCAGTTCTTC.

This clone showed up just once. The chain has TRBV5-1 and TRBJ2-7, with D unresolved. V lost 0 bases to trimming and J lost 2 bases, with 9 bases between them. This CDR3 has 14 residues. Germline assignment: CDR1 SGHRS and CDR2 YFSETQ. The CDR3 DNA reads TGCGCCAGCAGCTTGGCGGGCAGTACCTACGAGCAGTACTTC. Protein: CASSLAGSTYEQYF.

V usage is TRBV29-1 and J usage is TRBJ2-1, with D possibly matching TRBD2 (6 bases). The CDR3 sequence is 15 residues long. The V gene lost 4 bases and the J gene lost 4 bases, with 17 bases spanning the gap. Germline loops: CDR1 SQVTM, CDR2 ANQGSEA. CDR3 protein: CSVGLQRTIYNEQFF. The CDR3 DNA reads TGCAGCGTTGGCCTGCAGCGGACTATATACAATGAGCAGTTCTTC.

This clone appeared a few times. The chain uses TRBV23-1 and TRBJ1-1; TRBD1 aligns across 9 bases. TRBV23-1 is an ORF, with its function uncertain. V was clipped by 3 bases and J by 1 base; unmatched bases: 12. The CDR3 runs to 18 residues. This chain's CDR3 is CASSQSDRGTIKNTEAFF. CDR3 nucleotide sequence: TGCGCCAGCAGTCAGTCGGACAGGGGCACGATAAAGAACACTGAAGCTTTCTTT.

The rearrangement uses TRBV4-3 and TRBJ2-1; 9 bases line up with TRBD1. The J segment lost 7 bases and the V segment lost 4 bases, leaving 14 bases of the junction unmatched. Per germline, CDR1 LGHNA and CDR2 YSLEER. The CDR3 loop spans 17 amino acids. This CDR3 is CASSPQDGTGTNNEQFF. CDR3 DNA: TGCGCCAGCAGCCCCCAGGACGGGACAGGGACTAATAATGAGCAGTTCTTC.